This is a list of T cell receptor beta chains from one sample in a study of CD8 T cells in Susac syndrome. Each CDR3 protein gets one entry after TCRdb re-called the immunoSEQ multiplex PCR reads with MiXCR. The sample consists of approximately 70,000 distinct CDR3 sequences, over 90% of them appearing once. The sample was CD4+ T cells from PBMCs. All receptors derive from a human donor with multiple sclerosis. Each CDR3 is given with its conserved first and last residue. A D gene is named only where the DNA matches it firmly. Clone size is given for some rows only: seen once, a few or many times, or a class if the clone is expanded.

CDR3 length: 14
V gene: TRBV10-3
clone size: -
J gene: TRBJ2-5
D gene: -
CDR3 DNA: TGTGCCATCAGTGAGTCGGCAGGGGAAGAGACCCAGTACTTC
CDR3 protein: CAISESAGEETQYF

CDR3 length: 15
V gene: TRBV9
clone size: -
J gene: TRBJ1-6
D gene: -
CDR3 DNA: TGTGCCAGCAGCCCTCGGGGCGGAAGGAATTCACCCCTCCACTTT
CDR3 protein: CASSPRGGRNSPLHF

CDR3 length: 11
V gene: TRBV4-1
clone size: -
J gene: TRBJ1-3
D gene: -
CDR3 DNA: TGCGCCAGCAGACAGGGAAACACCATATATTTT
CDR3 protein: CASRQGNTIYF

CDR3 length: 12
V gene: TRBV2
clone size: -
J gene: TRBJ1-2
D gene: TRBD1
CDR3 DNA: TGTGCCAGCAGCCGGACAGGTGGGGGCTACACCTTC
CDR3 protein: CASSRTGGGYTF

CDR3 length: 13
V gene: TRBV5-6
clone size: -
J gene: TRBJ2-7
D gene: TRBD1
CDR3 DNA: TGTGCCAGCAGCCAGAGCGGACAGGGTCCCCAGTACTTC
CDR3 protein: CASSQSGQGPQYF

CDR3 length: 14
V gene: TRBV12-3/TRBV12-4
clone size: -
J gene: TRBJ1-2
D gene: -
CDR3 DNA: TGTGCCAGCAGACCCCGACTGGCTAACTATGGCTACACCTTC
CDR3 protein: CASRPRLANYGYTF

CDR3 length: 13
V gene: TRBV2
clone size: once
J gene: TRBJ2-3
D gene: -
CDR3 DNA: TGTGCCAGTCTCCAGGTCGGCACAGATACGCAGTATTTT
CDR3 protein: CASLQVGTDTQYF

CDR3 length: 14
V gene: TRBV18
clone size: -
J gene: TRBJ1-5
D gene: -
CDR3 DNA: TGTGCCAGCTCACCCACGACAGTCAATCAGCCCCAGCATTTT
CDR3 protein: CASSPTTVNQPQHF

CDR3 length: 13
V gene: TRBV3-1
clone size: -
J gene: TRBJ1-2
D gene: TRBD1
CDR3 DNA: TGTGCCAGTAACGACAGGGGGTCCTATGGCTACACCTTC
CDR3 protein: CASNDRGSYGYTF

CDR3 length: 13
V gene: TRBV27
clone size: -
J gene: TRBJ1-2
D gene: TRBD1
CDR3 DNA: TGTGCCAGCAGCCGGACAGGGTTCTATGGCTACACCTTC
CDR3 protein: CASSRTGFYGYTF

CDR3 length: 13
V gene: TRBV20-1
clone size: -
J gene: TRBJ1-5
D gene: -
CDR3 DNA: TGCAGTGCCCAGTCCAGAGGGGATCAGCCCCAGCATTTT
CDR3 protein: CSAQSRGDQPQHF

CDR3 length: 13
V gene: TRBV20-1
clone size: -
J gene: TRBJ2-5
D gene: TRBD1
CDR3 DNA: TGCAGTGCAGAGACAGGGGTCGGGGAGACCCAGTACTTC
CDR3 protein: CSAETGVGETQYF

CDR3 length: 14
V gene: TRBV20-1
clone size: -
J gene: TRBJ1-5
D gene: TRBD1
CDR3 DNA: TGCAGTGCGCACAGGGGGACGAGCAATCAGCCCCAGCATTTT
CDR3 protein: CSAHRGTSNQPQHF

CDR3 length: 14
V gene: TRBV10-2
clone size: -
J gene: TRBJ1-1
D gene: TRBD1
CDR3 DNA: TGCGCCAGCAGGGGGGACAGAGTAAACACTGAAGCTTTCTTT
CDR3 protein: CASRGDRVNTEAFF

CDR3 length: 13
V gene: TRBV5-4
clone size: -
J gene: TRBJ2-1
D gene: -
CDR3 DNA: TGTGCCAGCAGCTTGGGGCTAGCGAATGAGCAGTTCTTC
CDR3 protein: CASSLGLANEQFF

CDR3 length: 13
V gene: TRBV4-1
clone size: -
J gene: TRBJ2-1
D gene: -
CDR3 DNA: TGCGCCAGCAGCCAAGAGGGCCTCAATGAGCAGTTCTTC
CDR3 protein: CASSQEGLNEQFF

CDR3 length: 14
V gene: TRBV5-6
clone size: -
J gene: TRBJ2-7
D gene: -
CDR3 DNA: TGTGCCAGCAGCTTTGTAGGGCCCACCTACGAGCAGTACTTC
CDR3 protein: CASSFVGPTYEQYF

CDR3 length: 15
V gene: TRBV7-2
clone size: -
J gene: TRBJ2-7
D gene: TRBD2
CDR3 DNA: TGTGCCAGCAGCGCGACTAGCGGGAGACACTACGAGCAGTACTTC
CDR3 protein: CASSATSGRHYEQYF

CDR3 length: 15
V gene: TRBV28
clone size: -
J gene: TRBJ2-7
D gene: TRBD1
CDR3 DNA: TGTGCCAGCAGTTTACTCACAGGGGATCCTCGCGAGCAGTACTTC
CDR3 protein: CASSLLTGDPREQYF

CDR3 length: 15
V gene: TRBV24-1
clone size: -
J gene: TRBJ1-1
D gene: -
CDR3 DNA: TGTGCCACCAGTGACCACAGGGACGGGAACACTGAAGCTTTCTTT
CDR3 protein: CATSDHRDGNTEAFF

CDR3 length: 12
V gene: TRBV20-1
clone size: -
J gene: TRBJ2-7
D gene: -
CDR3 DNA: TGCAGTGCCCCTCTTGGGCAGTACGAGCAGTACTTC
CDR3 protein: CSAPLGQYEQYF

CDR3 length: 12
V gene: TRBV3-1
clone size: -
J gene: TRBJ1-5
D gene: -
CDR3 DNA: TGTGCCAGCAGCCAAGGGGCTCAGCCCCAGCATTTT
CDR3 protein: CASSQGAQPQHF

CDR3 length: 14
V gene: TRBV4-2
clone size: -
J gene: TRBJ1-2
D gene: -
CDR3 DNA: TGTGCCAGCAGCCAAGATGGGGTTGACTATGGCTACACCTTC
CDR3 protein: CASSQDGVDYGYTF

CDR3 length: 13
V gene: TRBV12-3/TRBV12-4
clone size: -
J gene: TRBJ2-7
D gene: -
CDR3 DNA: TGTGCCAGCAGCTCTGGGGAGCCTCTCGAGCAGTACTTC
CDR3 protein: CASSSGEPLEQYF

CDR3 length: 17
V gene: TRBV5-1
clone size: once
J gene: TRBJ1-6
D gene: TRBD1
CDR3 DNA: TGCGCCAGCAGCTCGATCCCCGGGACAGGCCCTAATTCACCCCTCCACTTT
CDR3 protein: CASSSIPGTGPNSPLHF